These 27 T cell receptor beta chains originate from one sample sequenced in a study of response to subunit inactivated influenza vaccine. TCRdb reanalysed the RT-PCR reads using MiXCR and keeps one entry per CDR3 protein. The sample has roughly 700,000 distinct CDR3 sequences, more than 11% seen once; the top ten hold around 6.5%. Specimen: PBMCs from blood, collected 14 to 15 days before vaccination. The source of these receptors is a man in his forties or fifties who received an inactivated influenza vaccine.

This clonotype was counted between two and nine times. The chain is built from TRBV29-1 and TRBJ1-4; 7 nucleotides line up with TRBD1. V dropped 7 bases and J dropped 7; count of bases not matched to a gene: 9. This CDR3 comprises 13 residues. CDR1 and CDR2 from the germline V gene are SQVTM and ANQGSEA. Written as DNA, the CDR3 is TGCAGCGCCCATTCAGGGGGGGGTGAAAAACTGTTTTTT. Translation gives CSAHSGGGEKLFF.

The sample holds a few counts of this clonotype. The V call is TRBV3-1, the J call TRBJ2-1, with D perhaps TRBD2 (5 bases). CDR3 length: 14 amino acids. Germline CDR1 LGHDT, CDR2 YNNKEL (reference sequence). V lost 0 bases and J lost 8, with 11 bases in between. CDR3 nucleotides: TGTGCCAGCAGCCAAGATGTAGCGTATGATGAGCAGTTCTTC. This encodes CASSQDVAYDEQFF.

This clonotype was detected many times. The rearrangement uses TRBV12-3 or TRBV12-4 and TRBJ1-5; tentatively, D is TRBD1 (6 bases). The CDR3 is 14 residues long. V shed 8 bases and J shed 5 bases, with 16 bases lying between them. CDR3 in DNA: TGTGCCAGCTCACCCTCGGGGGGCGATCAGCCCCAGCATTTT. It specifies CASSPSGGDQPQHF.

This clonotype was found a few times. The rearrangement links TRBV2 to TRBJ2-3; D not certain. This CDR3 is built from 16 residues. Germline CDR1 SNHLY, CDR2 FYNNEI. V gave up 0 bases and J gave up 4 bases, with 14 bases separating them. This CDR3 reads CASSEALTRRADTQYF. The CDR3 DNA is TGTGCCAGCAGTGAAGCGCTCACCCGGCGCGCAGATACGCAGTATTTT.

This chain uses TRBV29-1 with TRBJ2-2; 7 bases fit TRBD2. The CDR3 runs to 14 residues. Germline values: CDR1 SQVTM, CDR2 ANQGSEA. V lost 4 bases to trimming and J lost 4 bases; unmatched junction nucleotides: 6. The CDR3 loop reads CSVGARGGTGELFF. Written as DNA, the CDR3 is TGCAGCGTTGGGGCGCGCGGGGGCACCGGGGAGCTGTTTTTT.

The chain joins TRBV20-1 to TRBJ1-5; 9 bases map to TRBD1. Germline V CDR1 and CDR2: DFQATT, SNEGSKA (reference sequence). The CDR3 has 15 amino acids. V trimming: 0 bases; J trimming: 6 bases; junction bases outside the gene matches: 6. CDR3 loop: CSARDLGQGGQPQHF. As DNA, the CDR3 is TGCAGTGCTAGAGATTTGGGACAGGGAGGTCAGCCCCAGCATTTT.

J is TRBJ2-2 and V is TRBV2, with unresolved D. CDR1 SNHLY and CDR2 FYNNEI come from the germline V gene. This CDR3 is built from 12 residues. Trimming cost V 6 bases and J 6 bases, with 8 bases left between them. The CDR3 nucleotides read TGTGCCAGCAGGGGGATGCCCGGGGAGCTGTTTTTT. This sequence encodes CASRGMPGELFF.

The table lists this clonotype with a few counts. The rearrangement joins TRBV11-2 to TRBJ2-1; TRBD1 aligns across 8 bases. Looked up from germline, CDR1 is SGHAT and CDR2 is FQNNGV. CDR3 length equals 14 residues. J gave up 12 bases and V 5 bases, and 12 bases lay outside the gene matches. The CDR3 DNA sequence: TGTGCCAGCAGCCTGGCTGTAGGGACAGGAGGGCAGTTCTTC. Amino acid sequence: CASSLAVGTGGQFF. Full variable domain (rest looked up from reference TRBV11-2 and TRBJ2-1): EAGVAQSPRYKIIEKRQSVAFWCNPISGHATLYWYQQILGQGPKLLIQFQNNGVVDDSQLPKDRFSAERLKGVDSTLKIQPAKLEDSAVYLCASSLAVGTGGQFFGPGTRLTVL.

The J gene is TRBJ2-2, the V gene TRBV6-1; D is ambiguous. Germline CDR1 reads MNHNS; CDR2 reads SASEGT. With 0 bases removed from V and 7 bases from J, the gap between germline ends came to 9 bases. The CDR3 is 14 amino acids. The CDR3 nucleotides are TGTGCCAGCAGTGAAGCGCAGGCTAGCGGGGAGCTGTTTTTT. This codes for CASSEAQASGELFF.

This clonotype has only a few counts. CDR3 loop: CASSWGLRGTDTQYF. Written as DNA, the CDR3 is TGTGCCAGCAGCTGGGGACTGAGGGGCACAGATACGCAGTATTTT. The chain is built from TRBV27 and TRBJ2-3; possibly TRBD2 for D (6 bases). Germline V gene lookup returns CDR1 MNHEY and CDR2 SMNVEV (reference sequence). This CDR3 is 15 amino acids long. The V and J ends lost 6 bases and 1 base respectively, with 14 bases between them.

This clonotype occurred many times. In DNA, the CDR3 is TGTGCCAGCAGTTACTCGAAGACGGGCTTTAAAGGCGAGCAGTACTTC. It encodes CASSYSKTGFKGEQYF. The chain couples TRBV6-5 to TRBJ2-7; D not resolved. CDR3 length: 16 amino acids. The germline gives CDR1 MNHEY, CDR2 SVGAGI. The V end lost 0 bases, the J end lost 6 bases, and 18 bases lay between the germline ends.

In its sample, this clonotype was seen a few times. The chain uses TRBV24-1 and TRBJ2-1, with 10 nucleotides matching TRBD2. CDR1 and CDR2 (germline): KGHDR, SFDVKD. V shed 6 bases, J shed 0 bases, and the junction held 4 bases outside the gene matches. CDR3 length: 16 amino acids. The CDR3 DNA reads TGTGCCACCAGTTTAGCGGGAGGCCCCTCCTACAATGAGCAGTTCTTC. Translating it yields CATSLAGGPSYNEQFF.

There are a few counts of this clonotype. The chain recombines TRBV29-1 with TRBJ1-2; D uncertain. Germline values: CDR1 SQVTM, CDR2 ANQGSEA. V dropped 4 bases and J dropped 3 bases, with 9 bases sitting between them. The CDR3 covers 12 residues. The CDR3 nucleotides are TGCAGCGTTGGTGGAGGAGACTATGGCTACACCTTC. This translates into CSVGGGDYGYTF.

The CDR3, as DNA: TGTGCCACCAGGCTCGGAGAGACCCAGTACTTC. Translated, it gives CATRLGETQYF. The V call is TRBV15, the J call TRBJ2-5; D is unclear. The V gene's germline CDR1 is LNHNV and CDR2 YYDKDF (reference sequence). V gave up 6 bases and J gave up 4 bases, with 6 bases separating them. This CDR3 has 11 residues.

This clonotype was recorded many times. The chain recombines TRBV20-1 with TRBJ2-5; D is possibly TRBD2 (6 bases). The CDR3 spans 14 residues. Germline-derived CDR1 and CDR2 are DFQATT and SNEGSKA (reference sequence). Deletions cut 7 bases from V and 4 bases from J, with 19 bases between. CDR3 in DNA: TGCAGTGTTTTGACTAGTTTCGGCCCAGAGACCCAGTACTTC. Protein product: CSVLTSFGPETQYF.

The chain employs TRBV5-1 and TRBJ2-1; 14 bases match TRBD2. With 4 bases clipped from V and 3 bases from J, the junction kept 6 bases outside the gene matches. The germline V gene has CDR1 SGHRS and CDR2 YFSETQ. The CDR3 has 17 amino acids. CDR3 region: CASSPGLAGAYYNEQFF. The CDR3 DNA is TGCGCCAGCAGCCCGGGACTAGCGGGGGCCTACTACAATGAGCAGTTCTTC.

There are many counts of this clonotype. The chain joins TRBV29-1 to TRBJ1-1; D remains ambiguous. This CDR3 comprises 11 residues. Germline CDR1 is SQVTM and CDR2 is ANQGSEA. Trimming stripped 2 bases from V and 5 bases from J, with 6 bases between. CDR3 sequence reads: CSVESATEAFF. CDR3 sequence (DNA): TGCAGCGTTGAATCGGCGACTGAAGCTTTCTTT.

This clonotype was observed a few times. Here the CDR3 reads CATSRGENIQYF. CDR3 sequence (DNA): TGTGCCACCAGCAGAGGGGAAAACATTCAGTACTTC. This chain joins TRBV15 and TRBJ2-4; D gene unclear. Trimming stripped 1 base from V and 5 bases from J, with 3 bases between. The germline gives CDR1 LNHNV, CDR2 YYDKDF (reference sequence). CDR3 length: 12 residues. Supplemented by reference TRBV15 and TRBJ2-4, the full variable domain reads DAMVIQNPRYQVTQFGKPVTLSCSQTLNHNVMYWYQQKSSQAPKLLFHYYDKDFNNEADTPDNFQSRRPNTSFCFLDIRSPGLGDTAMYLCATSRGENIQYFGAGTRLSVL.

The sample holds a few counts of this clonotype. This sequence joins TRBV4-3 and TRBJ2-2, with D uncertain. Germline CDR1 reads LGHNA; CDR2 reads YSLEER. With 0 bases removed from V and 6 bases from J, the gap between germline ends came to 8 bases. The CDR3 is 14 residues long. DNA for the CDR3: TGCGCCAGCAGCCAAGATCGACAAGCCGGGGAGCTGTTTTTT. As protein: CASSQDRQAGELFF.

This clonotype was counted a few times. The chain couples TRBV12-3 or TRBV12-4 to TRBJ2-5; 9 bases are a match to TRBD2. Unmatched junction bases numbered 11, after V lost 6 bases and J lost 9 bases. The CDR3 covers 14 residues. CDR3 DNA sequence: TGTGCCAGCAGGAGAGCGGGAGGACCTTATTCCCAGTACTTC. It is translated as CASRRAGGPYSQYF.

This clonotype was detected only a few times. CDR3: CASRYGRSTDTQYF. In DNA, the CDR3 is TGCGCCAGCAGATACGGACGGAGCACAGATACGCAGTATTTT. The chain couples TRBV5-1 to TRBJ2-3; D gene unclear. Germline assignment: CDR1 SGHRS and CDR2 YFSETQ. CDR3 length equals 14 residues. Trimming shortened V by 5 bases and J by 0 bases, and 10 bases separated the two germline ends.

This rearrangement joins TRBV7-8 to TRBJ1-6; no firm D call. Germline CDR1 and CDR2: SGHVS and FQNEAQ. The CDR3 is made up of 15 amino acids. V lost 2 bases, J lost 4 bases, and 9 bases lay in between. Here the CDR3 DNA reads TGTGCCAGCAGCTTATCACGGTGGTATAATTCACCCCTCCACTTT. Amino acids: CASSLSRWYNSPLHF.

The sample holds one count of this clonotype. The CDR3 loop is CASSVGGASDTQYF. The CDR3 DNA follows: TGTGCCAGCAGCGTAGGCGGCGCCTCAGATACGCAGTATTTT. The chain uses TRBV9 and TRBJ2-3; no clear D gene. The CDR3 has 14 residues. V lost 0 bases and J lost 4, with 9 bases in between. CDR1 SGDLS and CDR2 YYNGEE come from the germline V gene.

The chain combines TRBV5-1 with TRBJ2-1; 13 bases map to TRBD2. The CDR3 totals 18 residues. The junction had 3 bases not matched to a gene; V was cut back by 0 bases and J by 0 bases. Germline CDR1 is SGHRS and CDR2 is YFSETQ. The CDR3 spells CASSLGLAGGRSYNEQFF. DNA for the CDR3: TGCGCCAGCAGCTTGGGACTAGCGGGGGGCCGCTCCTACAATGAGCAGTTCTTC.

The rearrangement uses TRBV25-1 and TRBJ1-1, with no clear D. The CDR3 is 13 residues long. V lost 3 bases, J lost 5 bases, and 10 bases lay in between. Germline CDR1 MGHDK, CDR2 SYGVNS. In DNA, the CDR3 is TGTGCCAGCAGTGACCGTTTAAGGACTGAAGCTTTCTTT. Encoded protein: CASSDRLRTEAFF.

In this sample, this clonotype turned up a few times. V is TRBV20-1 and J is TRBJ2-5; the D gene could be TRBD1 or TRBD2 (5 bases each). Germline V gene sequence: CDR1 DFQATT, CDR2 SNEGSKA (reference sequence). The CDR3 contains 16 residues. Trimming pared 6 bases from V and 4 bases from J, leaving 24 bases between. CDR3 in DNA: TGCAGTGCGATGGGGGTGCAGGGCGACGTTGGAGAGACCCAGTACTTC. This sequence encodes CSAMGVQGDVGETQYF.

This chain links TRBV20-1 with TRBJ2-7; 11 bases align to TRBD2. The germline CDR1 and CDR2 sequences are DFQATT and SNEGSKA (reference sequence). The CDR3 has 15 amino acids. V was pared by 6 bases and J by 0 bases, with 7 bases of the junction left unmatched. The DNA of the CDR3 is TGCAGTGCCCCGGTAGCGGGAGGGCCCTCCTACGAGCAGTACTTC. Its translation: CSAPVAGGPSYEQYF.